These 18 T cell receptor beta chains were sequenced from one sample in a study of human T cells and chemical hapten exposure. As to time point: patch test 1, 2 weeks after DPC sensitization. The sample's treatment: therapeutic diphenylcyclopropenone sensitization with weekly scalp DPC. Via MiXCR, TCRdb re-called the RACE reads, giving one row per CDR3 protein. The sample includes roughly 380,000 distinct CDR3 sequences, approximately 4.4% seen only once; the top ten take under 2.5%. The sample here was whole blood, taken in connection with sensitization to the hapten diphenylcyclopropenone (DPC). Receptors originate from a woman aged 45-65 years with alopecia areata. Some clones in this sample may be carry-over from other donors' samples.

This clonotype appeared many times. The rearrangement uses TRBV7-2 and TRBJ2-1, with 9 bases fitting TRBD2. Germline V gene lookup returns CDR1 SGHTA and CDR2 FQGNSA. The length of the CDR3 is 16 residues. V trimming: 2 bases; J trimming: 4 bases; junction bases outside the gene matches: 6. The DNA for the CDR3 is TGTGCCAGCAGCTTACCGGGACTAGCCGAATACAATGAGCAGTTCTTC. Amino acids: CASSLPGLAEYNEQFF.

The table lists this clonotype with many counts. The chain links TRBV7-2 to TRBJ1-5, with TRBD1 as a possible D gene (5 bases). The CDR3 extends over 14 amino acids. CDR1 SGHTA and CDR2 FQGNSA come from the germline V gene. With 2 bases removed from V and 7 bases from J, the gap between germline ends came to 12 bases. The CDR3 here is CASSLTGTGQPQHF. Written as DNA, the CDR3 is TGTGCCAGCAGCTTAACCGGGACCGGACAGCCCCAGCATTTT.

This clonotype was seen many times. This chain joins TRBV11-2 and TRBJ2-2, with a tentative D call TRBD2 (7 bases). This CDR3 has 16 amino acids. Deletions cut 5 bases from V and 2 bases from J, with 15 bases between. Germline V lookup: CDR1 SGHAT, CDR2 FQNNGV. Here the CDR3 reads CASSPYRGGNTGELFF. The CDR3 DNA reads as TGTGCCAGCAGCCCCTATAGGGGGGGTAACACCGGGGAGCTGTTTTTT.

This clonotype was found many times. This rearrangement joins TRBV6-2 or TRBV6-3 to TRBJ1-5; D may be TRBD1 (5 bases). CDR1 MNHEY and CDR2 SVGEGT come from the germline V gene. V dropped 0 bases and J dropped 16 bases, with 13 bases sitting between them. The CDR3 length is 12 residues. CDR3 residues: CASSYSAGSLHF. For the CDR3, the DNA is TGTGCCAGCAGTTACTCGGCAGGGTCCCTACATTTT.

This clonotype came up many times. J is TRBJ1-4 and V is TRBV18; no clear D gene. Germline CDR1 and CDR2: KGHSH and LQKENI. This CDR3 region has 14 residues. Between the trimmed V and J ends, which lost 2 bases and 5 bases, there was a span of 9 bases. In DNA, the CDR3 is TGTGCCAGCTCACCAGGACGGGCAAATGAAAAACTGTTTTTT. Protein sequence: CASSPGRANEKLFF.

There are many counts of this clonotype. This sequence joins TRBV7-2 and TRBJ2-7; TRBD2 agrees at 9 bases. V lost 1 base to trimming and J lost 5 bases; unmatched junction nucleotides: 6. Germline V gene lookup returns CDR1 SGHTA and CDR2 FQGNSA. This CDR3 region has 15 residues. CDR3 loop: CASSLDGGRADEQYF. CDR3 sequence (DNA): TGTGCCAGCAGCTTAGATGGCGGGAGGGCCGACGAGCAGTACTTC.

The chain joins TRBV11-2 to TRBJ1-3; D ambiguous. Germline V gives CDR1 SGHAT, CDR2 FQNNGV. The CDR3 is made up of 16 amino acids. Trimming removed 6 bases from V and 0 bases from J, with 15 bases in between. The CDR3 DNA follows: TGTGCCAGCAGTCTAATTGGACCCAGCTCTGGAAACACCATATATTTT. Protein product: CASSLIGPSSGNTIYF.

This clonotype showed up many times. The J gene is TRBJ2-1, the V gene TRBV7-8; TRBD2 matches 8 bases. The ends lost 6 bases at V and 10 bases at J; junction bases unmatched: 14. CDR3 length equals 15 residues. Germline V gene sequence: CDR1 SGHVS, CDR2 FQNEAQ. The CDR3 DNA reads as TGTGCCAGCAGTTCAGCGAGCGGGGGCTTCAGGGAGCAGTTCTTC. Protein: CASSSASGGFREQFF.

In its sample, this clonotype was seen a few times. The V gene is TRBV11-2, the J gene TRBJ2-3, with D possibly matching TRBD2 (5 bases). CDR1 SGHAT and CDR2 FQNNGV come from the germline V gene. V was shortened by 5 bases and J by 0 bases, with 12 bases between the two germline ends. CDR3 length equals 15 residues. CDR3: CASSPPWTSTDTQYF. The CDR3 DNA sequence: TGTGCCAGCAGCCCCCCCTGGACTAGCACAGATACGCAGTATTTT.

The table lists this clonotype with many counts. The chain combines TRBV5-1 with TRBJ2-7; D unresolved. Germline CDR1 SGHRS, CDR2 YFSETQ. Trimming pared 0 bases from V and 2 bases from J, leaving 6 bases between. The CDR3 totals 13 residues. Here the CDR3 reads CASSLGDAYEQYF. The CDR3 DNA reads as TGCGCCAGCAGCTTGGGTGATGCCTACGAGCAGTACTTC.

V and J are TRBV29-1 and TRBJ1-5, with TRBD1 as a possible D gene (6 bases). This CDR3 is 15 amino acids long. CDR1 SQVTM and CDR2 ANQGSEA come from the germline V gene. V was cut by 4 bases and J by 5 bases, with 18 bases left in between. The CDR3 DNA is TGCAGCGTTGGATGGACAGCCGCTTGTGATCAGCCCCAGCATTTT. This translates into CSVGWTAACDQPQHF.

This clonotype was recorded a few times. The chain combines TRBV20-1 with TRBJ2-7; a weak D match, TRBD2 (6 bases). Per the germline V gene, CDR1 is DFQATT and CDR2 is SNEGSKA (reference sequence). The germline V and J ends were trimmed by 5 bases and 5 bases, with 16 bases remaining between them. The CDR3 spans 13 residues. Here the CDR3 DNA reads TGCAGTGCTCAGGAGGGCGGGTGGGACGAGCAGTACTTC. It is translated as CSAQEGGWDEQYF.

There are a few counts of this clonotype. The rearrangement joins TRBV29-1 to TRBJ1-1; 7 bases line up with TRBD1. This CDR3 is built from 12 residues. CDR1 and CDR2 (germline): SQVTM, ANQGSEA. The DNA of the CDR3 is TGCAGAGTACAGGGGATGAACACTGAAGCTTTCTTT. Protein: CRVQGMNTEAFF.

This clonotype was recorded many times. CDR3 amino acids: CASSDTGGRNEAFF. The CDR3 DNA is TGTGCCAGCAGTGATACAGGGGGTCGGAATGAAGCTTTCTTT. The chain is built from TRBV2 and TRBJ1-1; 8 bases fit TRBD1. CDR3 length: 14 amino acids. Germline CDR1 and CDR2: SNHLY and FYNNEI. V was clipped by 3 bases and J by 7 bases; unmatched bases: 7.

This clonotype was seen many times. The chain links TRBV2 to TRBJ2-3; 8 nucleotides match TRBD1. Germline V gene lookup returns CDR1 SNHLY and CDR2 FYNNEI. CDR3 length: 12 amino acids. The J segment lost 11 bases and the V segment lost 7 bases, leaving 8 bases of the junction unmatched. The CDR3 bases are TGTGCCAGCACCGGGGACAGGTTTGAGCAGTATTTT. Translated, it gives CASTGDRFEQYF.

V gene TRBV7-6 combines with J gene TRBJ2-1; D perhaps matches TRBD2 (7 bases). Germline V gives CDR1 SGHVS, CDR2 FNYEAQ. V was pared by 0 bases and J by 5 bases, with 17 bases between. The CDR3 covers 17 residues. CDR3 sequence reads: CASSLAFGGADDNEQFF. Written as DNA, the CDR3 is TGTGCCAGCAGCTTAGCGTTTGGGGGGGCGGACGACAATGAGCAGTTCTTC.

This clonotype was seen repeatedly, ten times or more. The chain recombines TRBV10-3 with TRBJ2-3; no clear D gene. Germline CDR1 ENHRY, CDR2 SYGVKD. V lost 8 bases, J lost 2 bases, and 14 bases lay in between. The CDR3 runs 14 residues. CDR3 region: CAIGGDSPTDTQYF. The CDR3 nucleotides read TGTGCCATCGGCGGCGATTCCCCCACAGATACGCAGTATTTT.

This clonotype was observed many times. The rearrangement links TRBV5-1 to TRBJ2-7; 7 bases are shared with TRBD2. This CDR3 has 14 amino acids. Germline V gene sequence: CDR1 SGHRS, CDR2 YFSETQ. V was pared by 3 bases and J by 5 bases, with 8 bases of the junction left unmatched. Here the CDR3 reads CASSSRTSRDEQYF. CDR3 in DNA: TGCGCCAGCAGCTCCCGGACTAGTCGCGACGAGCAGTACTTC.